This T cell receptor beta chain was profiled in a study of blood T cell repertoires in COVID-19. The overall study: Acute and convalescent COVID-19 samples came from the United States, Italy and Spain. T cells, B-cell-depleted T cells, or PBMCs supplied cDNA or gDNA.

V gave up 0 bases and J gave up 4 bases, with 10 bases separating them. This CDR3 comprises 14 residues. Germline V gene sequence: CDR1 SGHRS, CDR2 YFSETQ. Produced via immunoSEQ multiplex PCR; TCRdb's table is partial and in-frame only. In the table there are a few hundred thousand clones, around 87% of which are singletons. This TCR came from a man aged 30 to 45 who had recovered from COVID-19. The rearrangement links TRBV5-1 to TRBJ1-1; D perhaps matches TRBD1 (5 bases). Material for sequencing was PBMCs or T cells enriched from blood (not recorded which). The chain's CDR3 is CASSLEVGLTEAFF. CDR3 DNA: TGCGCCAGCAGCTTGGAGGTGGGGCTCACTGAAGCTTTCTTT. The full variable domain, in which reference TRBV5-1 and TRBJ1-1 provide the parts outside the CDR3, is KAGVTQTPRYLIKTRGQQVTLSCSPISGHRSVSWYQQTPGQGLQFLFEYFSETQRNKGNFPGRFSGRQFSNSRSEMNVSTLELGDSALYLCASSLEVGLTEAFFGQGTRLTVV.